This entry features one T cell receptor (beta chain) sequence. Germline V gene sequence: CDR1 SGHNT, CDR2 YENEEA. CDR3 size: 13 residues. With 1 base removed from V and 5 bases from J, the gap between germline ends came to 9 bases. This specimen belongs to a study of blood T cell repertoires in COVID-19. About the research overall: The samples span acute and convalescent COVID-19 from the United States, Italy and Spain. Sample material is recorded as cDNA or gDNA derived from T cells, B-cell-depleted T cells, or PBMCs.

Authors' processing steps: Amplification from reference gene primers served as the basis for estimated nucleated cell counts. Only in-frame clones appear in the TCRdb table, and some are missing; sequencing was by immunoSEQ multiplex PCR. The V and J calls and clone size were taken over from that table, and D and trimming were inferred from the DNA. Of about 150,000 clones listed, 70% to 85% are singletons. Sequencing input: peripheral blood. This chain joins TRBV11-3 and TRBJ2-7; D call uncertain. The sequence was obtained from a woman aged 45-60 years with acute or convalescent COVID-19. In DNA, the CDR3 is TGTGCCAGCAGCTTAGCACACCTTGACGAGCAGTACTTC. This sequence encodes CASSLAHLDEQYF.